Listed here are 27 T cell receptor beta chains from one sample, sequenced in a study of regulatory T cells in long-lasting Graves disease. Time point described: persistent/refractory GD, antithyroid drugs over 5 years with positive TRAb. PBMCs provided the RNA from which the TCR library was made. iRepertoire HTBI primers and Arm-PCR of CDR3 regions built TCR beta libraries. Using its own MiXCR run on the multiplex PCR reads, TCRdb lists one record per CDR3 protein. Found here are about 430,000 distinct CDR3 sequences, 21% of them singletons; the top ten hold more than 13%. Sequencing was performed on peripheral blood mononuclear cells (PBMCs), taken when the disease was refractory, from a patient treated with antithyroid drugs. These receptors came from a female donor with Graves disease.

This clonotype was counted many times. CDR3 DNA sequence: TGTGCCAGCAGCAGACAGGGGGACACTGAAGCTTTCTTT. Its translation: CASSRQGDTEAFF. This chain uses TRBV6-2 or TRBV6-3 with TRBJ1-1, with 9 bases that match TRBD1. The ends lost 6 bases at V and 3 bases at J; junction bases unmatched: 2. Germline V gene sequence: CDR1 MNHEY, CDR2 SVGEGT. The CDR3 runs to 13 residues.

This clonotype was recorded a few times. The genes are TRBV5-4 and TRBJ1-1; a possible D gene is TRBD1 (5 bases). The CDR3 sequence is 16 residues long. Looked up from germline, CDR1 is SGHNT and CDR2 is YYREEE (reference sequence). Trimming took off 4 bases at V and 1 base at J, with 17 bases between the two ends. CDR3: CASSPLLSGTNTEAFF. The CDR3 DNA reads as TGTGCCAGCAGCCCCCTACTATCCGGGACGAACACTGAAGCTTTCTTT.

Here the CDR3 reads CSASRDSQSYEQYF. The CDR3 coding sequence is TGCAGTGCTAGCCGGGACAGCCAATCCTACGAGCAGTACTTC. The V gene is TRBV20-1, the J gene TRBJ2-7; TRBD1 matches at 7 bases. V shed 3 bases, J shed 1 base, and the junction held 6 bases outside the gene matches. CDR1 is DFQATT and CDR2 is SNEGSKA in the germline V gene (reference sequence). The CDR3 is 14 residues long.

This clonotype was recorded many times. The chain links TRBV28 to TRBJ1-1, with 12 bases identical to TRBD1. The J segment lost 1 base and the V segment lost 6 bases, leaving 18 bases of the junction unmatched. This CDR3 is 20 amino acids long. The V gene's germline CDR1 is MDHEN and CDR2 SYDVKM. The CDR3 nucleotides read TGTGCCAGCAGAAGCCTTAGTGGGGGACAGGGGGCGATTGGGAACACTGAAGCTTTCTTT. Amino acids: CASRSLSGGQGAIGNTEAFF.

As for this clonotype: A much larger clone lies one base from this, so it may be a read error. The V gene is TRBV12-3 or TRBV12-4, the J gene TRBJ2-1, with D unclear. With 3 bases removed from V and 0 bases from J, the gap between germline ends came to 6 bases. This CDR3 is 14 amino acids long. The chain's CDR3 is CASSFGNSYNEQFF. The CDR3 nucleotides are TGTGCCAGCAGTTTCGGAAACTCCTACAATGAGCAGTTCTTC.

This clonotype was found a few times. The chain has TRBV12-5 and TRBJ2-5; tentatively, D is TRBD1 or TRBD2 (5 bases each). Trimming stripped 3 bases from V and 3 bases from J, with 8 bases between. CDR3 length: 13 residues. Germline assignment: CDR1 LGHNT and CDR2 FRNRAP. In nucleotides, the CDR3 is TGTGCTAGTGGTTTTGGGGGTGAAGAGACCCAGTACTTC. Encoded protein: CASGFGGEETQYF.

This clonotype was counted ten times or more. The CDR3 nucleotides read TGTGCCAGCAGTTTATTAAATTTTCCGGAGACCCAGTACTTC. It codes for CASSLLNFPETQYF. The chain has TRBV28 and TRBJ2-5; D unclear. CDR3 length: 14 amino acids. Germline loops: CDR1 MDHEN, CDR2 SYDVKM. V was cut by 1 base and J by 5 bases, with 11 bases left in between.

This clonotype was observed a single time. The V and J genes are TRBV3-1 and TRBJ2-5, with 10 bases lining up with TRBD2. The J call may be in error: the DNA end matches TRBJ2-1 better. The germline gives CDR1 LGHDT, CDR2 YNNKEL (reference sequence). The CDR3 is 16 residues long. The CDR3 nucleotides read TGTGCCAGCAGCCAAGAGGGGAGCGGGAGGGCTGGTGAGCAGTTCTTC. Its translation: CASSQEGSGRAGEQFF.

This clonotype was recorded at least ten times. The chain combines TRBV27 with TRBJ1-5; TRBD1 matches 8 bases. J was trimmed by 6 bases and V by 5 bases; bases with no gene match: 6. The CDR3 spans 14 residues. Looked up from germline, CDR1 is MNHEY and CDR2 is SMNVEV (reference sequence). DNA for the CDR3: TGTGCCAGCAGTCGGACAGGGCTTCTTCAGCCCCAGCATTTT. Amino acid sequence: CASSRTGLLQPQHF.

This clonotype was detected a few times. At one of its ends the junction is not consistent with the germline gene, which may arise from a read error. V and J are TRBV4-2 and TRBJ2-5, with 9 positions matching TRBD1. The CDR3 contains 14 residues. Germline assignment: CDR1 LGHNA and CDR2 YNFKEQ. The CDR3 sequence: CASRQDRGYETQYF. The CDR3 DNA reads TGTGCCAGCAGACAAGACAGGGGGTATGAGACCCAGTACTTC.

This clonotype showed up many times. The chain couples TRBV12-3 or TRBV12-4 to TRBJ1-6, with 7 bases identical to TRBD1. The junction had 5 bases not matched to a gene; V was cut back by 5 bases and J by 13 bases. The CDR3 runs 12 residues. CDR3 sequence (DNA): TGTGCCAGCAGTAACCTACAGGGGCCCCTCCACTTT. Translated: CASSNLQGPLHF.

This clonotype was detected once. The V call is TRBV7-9, the J call TRBJ1-5, with D unresolved. CDR3 size: 10 residues. Germline lookup yields CDR1 SEHNR and CDR2 FQNEAQ (reference sequence). V gave up 9 bases and J gave up 5 bases, with 5 bases separating them. CDR3 nucleotides: TGTGCCAGGATCTATCAGCCCCAGCATTTT. Its translation is CARIYQPQHF.

The V gene is TRBV13, the J gene TRBJ2-2; 7 nucleotides agree with TRBD2. Trimming took 8 bases from V and 8 from J; bases not matched to a gene: 14. The CDR3 is 15 residues long. The germline V gene has CDR1 PRHDT and CDR2 FYEKMQ (reference sequence). Here the CDR3 reads CASCLRTRKQGELFF. The CDR3 bases are TGTGCCAGCTGCCTACGGACTAGAAAACAGGGGGAGCTGTTTTTT.

In this sample, this clonotype turned up many times. This chain connects TRBV28 to TRBJ1-1, with a possible D match to TRBD1 (6 bases). Germline lookup yields CDR1 MDHEN and CDR2 SYDVKM. There are 14 residues in the CDR3. The V gene lost 6 bases and the J gene lost 2 bases, with 13 bases spanning the gap. The CDR3 nucleotides read TGTGCCAGCAGGGAGACGGGGGGCAACACTGAAGCTTTCTTT. Protein product: CASRETGGNTEAFF. Drawing the rest from reference TRBV28 and TRBJ1-1, the complete variable domain is DVKVTQSSRYLVKRTGEKVFLECVQDMDHENMFWYRQDPGLGLRLIYFSYDVKMKEKGDIPEGYSVSREKKERFSLILESASTNQTSMYLCASRETGGNTEAFFGQGTRLTVV.

The chain combines TRBV5-1 with TRBJ1-1; TRBD1 matches 11 bases. The CDR3 runs 17 residues. V lost 2 bases, J lost 1 base, and 7 bases stayed unmatched. Germline V gene sequence: CDR1 SGHRS, CDR2 YFSETQ. In DNA, the CDR3 is TGCGCCAGCAGCTTTGGACAGGGGGCTTTACGGAACACTGAAGCTTTCTTT. This translates into CASSFGQGALRNTEAFF.

The count of this clonotype is one. With a much larger clone just one base away, this may be a read error. The chain links TRBV5-5 to TRBJ2-7; 7 bases align to TRBD2. Germline V gene lookup returns CDR1 SGHKS and CDR2 YYEKEE (reference sequence). The CDR3 length is 18 residues. CDR3 nucleotides: TGTGCCAGCGGCTTCTTTCGGGGGGACCGCGGGAGCTCCTACGAGCAGTACTTC. Its translation: CASGFFRGDRGSSYEQYF.

The rearrangement links TRBV7-9 to TRBJ1-4, with D uncertain. Germline CDR1 reads SEHNR; CDR2 reads FQNEAQ (reference sequence). V was cut by 9 bases and J by 6 bases, with 5 bases left in between. There are 10 residues in the CDR3. The CDR3 DNA reads TGTGCCAGTTTGGATGAAAAACTGTTTTTT. This encodes CASLDEKLFF.

In its sample, this clonotype was seen many times. The CDR3 loop reads CASSSRRTEAFF. DNA for the CDR3: TGTGCCAGTAGTAGCCGACGCACTGAAGCTTTCTTT. This rearrangement joins TRBV19 to TRBJ1-1; D is uncertain. This CDR3 spans 12 amino acids. Germline loops: CDR1 LNHDA, CDR2 SQIVND (reference sequence). V lost 4 bases and J 4 bases, leaving 7 bases between the germline ends.

This clonotype was seen repeatedly, ten times or more. V usage is TRBV28 and J usage is TRBJ1-1; a weak D match, TRBD1 (5 bases). The V gene's germline CDR1 is MDHEN and CDR2 SYDVKM. Deletions cut 4 bases from V and 4 bases from J, with 13 bases between. The CDR3 consists of 14 residues. CDR3 coding DNA: TGTGCCAGCAGTTGGGACGACAGTTCCACTGAAGCTTTCTTT. Its translation is CASSWDDSSTEAFF.

On this clonotype: This may stem from a read error, because a much larger clone lies one nucleotide away. This sequence joins TRBV6-2 or TRBV6-3 and TRBJ2-7; D call uncertain. The CDR3 contains 12 residues. Germline lookup yields CDR1 MNHEY and CDR2 SVGEGT. The CDR3 here is CASSFRSYEQCF. CDR3 nucleotide sequence: TGTGCCAGCAGTTTCCGGAGCTACGAGCAGTGCTTC.

This clonotype was seen at least ten times. The J gene is TRBJ2-5, the V gene TRBV7-3; 7 bases are shared with TRBD1. This CDR3 contains 15 residues. Germline loops: CDR1 SGHTA, CDR2 FQGTGA. V shed 5 bases, J shed 2 bases, and the junction held 8 bases outside the gene matches. The CDR3 DNA reads as TGTGCCAGCAGCGCCTTTCCCAGGGGGCAAGAGACCCAGTACTTC. As protein: CASSAFPRGQETQYF.

With respect to this clonotype: This may be a read error, as it is one base from a much larger clone. V is TRBV28 and J is TRBJ1-2; TRBD1 might be the D (5 bases). V was trimmed by 4 bases and J by 6 bases, leaving 15 bases between them. The CDR3 length is 14 residues. Germline values: CDR1 MDHEN, CDR2 SYDVKM. The CDR3 is CASSSRGGGNGYTF. DNA for the CDR3: TGTGCCAGCAGTTCACGCGGGGGGGGGAATGGCTACACCTTC.

Here the CDR3 DNA reads TGTGCCAGCAGCCATGGGACAGGGGGCACCACCGGGGAGCTGTTTTTT. Translation: CASSHGTGGTTGELFF. The V gene is TRBV3-1, the J gene TRBJ2-2, with 12 bases fitting TRBD1. Germline V CDR1 and CDR2: LGHDT, YNNKEL (reference sequence). J lost 4 bases, V lost 3 bases, and 3 bases had no gene match. This CDR3 spans 16 amino acids.

This clonotype came up many times. This chain joins TRBV27 and TRBJ2-5, with D perhaps being TRBD1 or TRBD2 (7 bases each). The CDR3 covers 13 residues. CDR1 and CDR2 from the germline V gene are MNHEY and SMNVEV (reference sequence). Trimming took 6 bases from V and 5 from J, leaving 13 bases between them. CDR3 loop: CASSQGGEETQYF. DNA for the CDR3: TGTGCCAGCAGCCAGGGGGGGGAGGAGACCCAGTACTTC.

This clonotype was picked up many times. The V and J genes are TRBV10-3 and TRBJ2-1, with no clear D. Germline V gene sequence: CDR1 ENHRY, CDR2 SYGVKD. The V gene lost 6 bases and the J gene lost 5 bases, with 8 bases spanning the gap. CDR3 length: 12 amino acids. CDR3 sequence: CAISGTDNEQFF. CDR3 DNA sequence: TGTGCCATCAGCGGAACGGACAATGAGCAGTTCTTC.

The table lists this clonotype with a few counts. The genes are TRBV5-4 and TRBJ2-2, with a possible D match to TRBD2 (5 bases). V lost 3 bases, J lost 6 bases, and 12 bases lay in between. The CDR3 totals 14 residues. Germline values: CDR1 SGHNT, CDR2 YYREEE (reference sequence). CDR3: CASSYGLAAGELFF. The CDR3 DNA sequence: TGTGCCAGCAGCTATGGCCTAGCAGCCGGGGAGCTGTTTTTT. The complete variable domain, with remaining parts taken from reference TRBV5-4 and TRBJ2-2, reads ETGVTQSPTHLIKTRGQQVTLRCSSQSGHNTVSWYQQALGQGPQFIFQYYREEENGRGNFPPRFSGLQFPNYSSELNVNALELDDSALYLCASSYGLAAGELFFGEGSRLTVL.

This clonotype showed up just a few times. J is TRBJ1-1 and V is TRBV7-9; the D gene is possibly TRBD1 (6 bases). This CDR3 spans 15 amino acids. V lost 5 bases to trimming and J lost 1 base, with 14 bases between them. The V gene's germline CDR1 is SEHNR and CDR2 FQNEAQ (reference sequence). CDR3: CASSRKQGGNTEAFF. CDR3 in DNA: TGTGCCAGCAGCAGAAAACAGGGAGGGAACACTGAAGCTTTCTTT.